This is a list of T cell receptor beta chains from one sample in a study of T cell changes during pregnancy in multiple sclerosis. Produced via immunoSEQ multiplex PCR; TCRdb's table is partial and in-frame only. The sample contains 50,000 to 70,000 clones, just under 95% of which appear only once. The specimen comprised peripheral blood, sampled in the second trimester of pregnancy. Every receptor here comes from a female donor with multiple sclerosis, enrolled in a pregnancy study. Each CDR3 is given with its conserved first and last residue. The order of the fields is J gene, V gene, D gene, clone size, CDR3 DNA, CDR3 protein. The D gene is left open where the match is weak. Rows may omit the clone size; those that give it use once, few, many or a size class.

TRBJ2-1 TRBV11-2 TRBD2 NA TGTGCCAGCAGCTTCAGGCGGGAGGGCCCCGGGTGGGCATACAATGAGCAGTTCTTC CASSFRREGPGWAYNEQFF
TRBJ1-6 TRBV19 TRBD1 NA TGTGCCAGTAGTATAAATAAGGGGGCTGCACCCCTCCACTTT CASSINKGAAPLHF
TRBJ2-1 TRBV5-4 TRBD2 NA TGTGCCAGCAGCTTGGTCCCTAGCGGGAACTACAATGAGCAGTTCTTC CASSLVPSGNYNEQFF
TRBJ1-2 TRBV6-6 NA NA TGTGCCAGCAGTTACTCGGAGGGCGGAAACTATGGCTACACCTTC CASSYSEGGNYGYTF
TRBJ2-2 TRBV6-5 TRBD2 NA TGTGCCAGCAGTTATCCCGGGACTAGCGGGACCGGGGAGCTGTTTTTT CASSYPGTSGTGELFF
TRBJ2-3 TRBV5-1 TRBD2 NA TGCGCCAGCAGCTTTAGCGGGGGCACAGATACGCAGTATTTT CASSFSGGTDTQYF
TRBJ2-1 TRBV6-4 TRBD1 NA TGTGCCAGCAGTGACTCCCATCTACAGGGGTACAATGAGCAGTTCTTC CASSDSHLQGYNEQFF
TRBJ2-3 TRBV5-1 TRBD1 NA TGCGCCAGCAGCAGATCGACAGGGGTGACAGATACGCAGTATTTT CASSRSTGVTDTQYF
TRBJ2-1 TRBV4-1 NA NA TGCGCCAGCAGCCAATTGTGGATCTTTAGCGGTGATGAGCAGTTCTTC CASSQLWIFSGDEQFF
TRBJ1-4 TRBV18 TRBD1 NA TGTGCCAGCTCACCGGGACAGGGGTCTAATGAAAAACTGTTTTTT CASSPGQGSNEKLFF
TRBJ2-1 TRBV7-2 NA NA TGTGCCAGCAGCTCCGACGTAGCCCCCGCCTCCTACAATGAGCAGTTCTTC CASSSDVAPASYNEQFF
TRBJ1-5 TRBV19 NA NA TGTGCCAGTTCAAGGGGGAATCAGCCCCAGCATTTT CASSRGNQPQHF
TRBJ2-5 TRBV2 TRBD2 few TGTGCCAGCAGATTATCTATAGCGGGAGGGCCCCGGGAGACCCAGTACTTC CASRLSIAGGPRETQYF
TRBJ2-3 TRBV11-3 NA once TGTGCCAGCAGCTTAACGGGGGTGGCAGATACGCAGTATTTT CASSLTGVADTQYF
TRBJ1-5 TRBV21-1 NA NA TGTGCCAGCAGCAAAGGGGACAGGGACAAATCCCGCTTTAGCAATCAGCCCCAGCATTTT CASSKGDRDKSRFSNQPQHF
TRBJ2-5 TRBV7-3 TRBD2 NA TGTGCCAGCAGCGCCACTAGCGGGGCCCGAGAGACCCAGTACTTC CASSATSGARETQYF
TRBJ2-1 TRBV5-1 TRBD2 NA TGCGCCAGCAGCTCCGCCGGGACTAGGGCACTTGGTGAGCAGTTCTTC CASSSAGTRALGEQFF
TRBJ2-3 TRBV10-3 TRBD2 NA TGTGCCATCAGTGAGCGGGCGGCTAGCGGAGGGGGCACAGATACGCAGTATTTT CAISERAASGGGTDTQYF
TRBJ1-1 TRBV7-8 TRBD1 NA TGTGCCAGCAGCTTAGGGGACAGGGCCTCTGAAGCTTTCTTT CASSLGDRASEAFF
TRBJ2-5 TRBV9 TRBD2 NA TGTGCCAGCAGCGTAGAACTAGCGGGAGAAGAGACCCAGTACTTC CASSVELAGEETQYF
TRBJ1-3 TRBV10-3 TRBD1 NA TGTGCCATCAGTGAGCAGACAGGGTCGTACGGAAACACCATATATTTT CAISEQTGSYGNTIYF
TRBJ2-3 TRBV7-3 NA NA TGTGCCAACAGCCGCGGATCAGCCACAGATACGCAGTATTTT CANSRGSATDTQYF
TRBJ2-7 TRBV2 TRBD2 NA TGTGCCAGCAGTGTTCCGGCTAGCGGACTATACGAGCAGTACTTC CASSVPASGLYEQYF
TRBJ2-7 TRBV7-3 TRBD1 NA TGTGCCAGCAGCTTTAGGGCAGGGGGCCCCTACGAGCAGTACTTC CASSFRAGGPYEQYF
TRBJ2-7 TRBV7-8 TRBD2 NA TGTGCCAGCAGCTTAGCGACTAGCGGGAGGGCATACGAGCAGTACTTC CASSLATSGRAYEQYF
TRBJ1-2 TRBV5-6 TRBD1 NA TGTGCCAGCAGCTTCCCAAGACGGACAGGGCATGGCTACACCTTC CASSFPRRTGHGYTF
TRBJ1-2 TRBV14 NA NA TGTGCCAGCAGCTCCGGGACACGAGGCTACACCTTC CASSSGTRGYTF
TRBJ2-5 TRBV7-2 NA NA TGTGCCAGCAGCTTGTCCAGGGGATTACATGGGACCCAGTACTTC CASSLSRGLHGTQYF
TRBJ1-4 TRBV6-1 NA NA TGTGCCAGCAAGGATACAGGAGCAACTAATGAAAAACTGTTTTTT CASKDTGATNEKLFF
TRBJ2-7 TRBV7-2 TRBD2 NA TGTGCCAGCAGCCCCCGACTAGCGGCTAACGGGGAGTACTTC CASSPRLAANGEYF
TRBJ2-1 TRBV11-3 NA NA TGTGCCAGCAGCTTAGGGGTTCAGGGATCTAGGAATGAGCAGTTCTTC CASSLGVQGSRNEQFF
TRBJ1-1 TRBV6-1 NA NA TGTGCCAGCAGTGAAAACGGGTACACTGAAGCTTTCTTT CASSENGYTEAFF
TRBJ2-5 TRBV28 TRBD2 NA TGTGCCAGCAGTTGGACTAGCGGGGTGTACCAAGAGACCCAGTACTTC CASSWTSGVYQETQYF
TRBJ2-3 TRBV2 TRBD2 NA TGTGCCAGCAGGCGGGAGGGCGGCACAGATACGCAGTATTTT CASRREGGTDTQYF
TRBJ2-3 TRBV7-6 NA NA TGTGCCAGCAGCTCCACAGGGAACACAGATACGCAGTATTTT CASSSTGNTDTQYF
TRBJ2-1 TRBV6-1 NA NA TGTGCCAGCAGTGAAACTTCGGGAAGCTCCTACAATGAGCAGTTCTTC CASSETSGSSYNEQFF
TRBJ2-7 TRBV7-2 TRBD2 NA TGTGCCAGCAGCCCGGGACTAGCGCCACCCTACGAGCAGTACTTC CASSPGLAPPYEQYF
TRBJ2-3 TRBV7-8 TRBD2 NA TGTGCCAGCAGCGCGGGAGGGCAAAGAGGAGATACGCAGTATTTT CASSAGGQRGDTQYF
TRBJ1-1 TRBV28 NA NA TGTGCCAGCAGCACCGGGACAGAAGCTTTCTTT CASSTGTEAFF
TRBJ2-2 TRBV2 TRBD2 NA TGTGCCAGCAGTGATAACGGGGGAGGGTCCGGGGAGCTGTTTTTT CASSDNGGGSGELFF
TRBJ2-4 TRBV7-2 NA once TGTGCCAGCAGCTTAGTCGGGATAGCCAAAAACATTCAGTACTTC CASSLVGIAKNIQYF
TRBJ2-3 TRBV5-1 NA NA TGCGCCAGCAGCTCGACAGGGACTAGCACAGATACGCAGTATTTT CASSSTGTSTDTQYF
TRBJ2-7 TRBV6-6 NA NA TGTGCCAGCAGTTACTCCGGGACACGATCGAACGAGCAGTACTTC CASSYSGTRSNEQYF
TRBJ2-5 TRBV10-1 TRBD2 NA TGCGCCAGCAGTGAGTCGACAAAGGGACTAGCGGGAGAAGAGACCCAGTACTTC CASSESTKGLAGEETQYF
TRBJ2-2 TRBV27 NA NA TGTGCCAGCAGTTTACAGGGTTTAATGTTCGGGGAGCTGTTTTTT CASSLQGLMFGELFF
TRBJ2-3 TRBV6-6 NA NA TGTGCCAGCAGTGGCTCAGATACGCAGTATTTT CASSGSDTQYF
TRBJ2-5 TRBV7-2 NA NA TGTGCCAGCAGCTTTGGCGATGGTGAGCGAACCCAAGAGACCCAGTACTTC CASSFGDGERTQETQYF
TRBJ2-3 TRBV15 NA NA TGTGCCACCAGCAGAGGGCGGGGCCACAGCACAGATACGCAGTATTTT CATSRGRGHSTDTQYF
TRBJ2-3 TRBV18 TRBD1 NA TGTGCCAGCTCACCACCCGGGACAGGGGGCACAGATACGCAGTATTTT CASSPPGTGGTDTQYF
TRBJ2-1 TRBV19 NA NA TGTGCCAGTAGTACACCTCCGGGACTTCCTCCAAAAAGCTCCTACAATGAGCAGTTCTTC CASSTPPGLPPKSSYNEQFF
TRBJ2-1 TRBV6-4 TRBD2 medium-sized TGTGCCAGCAGTGAAGGGACTAGCGGGAGCAATGAGCAGTTCTTC CASSEGTSGSNEQFF